Reported below is one TCR beta chain. Its matching antigen is unknown. This sample stems from a study of graft-versus-host responses after intestinal transplantation. Method: immunoSEQ multiplex PCR; TCRdb's copy keeps in-frame clones and lacks some. Of around 130,000 clones in the sample, over 85% were seen once. Trimming removed 3 bases from V and 2 bases from J; junction bases left unmatched: 4. CDR3 length: 15 residues. The germline V gene has CDR1 LGHNA and CDR2 YNFKEQ. This receptor was taken from a human donor who received an intestinal transplant. The rearrangement links TRBV4-2 to TRBJ2-7, with TRBD2 identical over 10 bases. Material: unstimulated CD4+ T cells sorted from spleen or lymph node cells, obtained before intestinal transplant. The CDR3 region is CASSHPGTSAYEQYF. The CDR3 region has the DNA TGTGCCAGCAGCCACCCCGGGACTAGCGCCTACGAGCAGTACTTC.